This TCR beta chain was identified during a study of cytomegalovirus exposure and HLA in healthy donors. V was clipped by 2 bases and J by 0 bases; unmatched bases: 9. From germline, CDR1 is SGDLS and CDR2 YYNGEE. The length of the CDR3 is 17 residues. Study findings and constraints: A later analysis reportedly found fewer N-insertions in an Asian-associated ancestry cluster than the roughly 670-donor mean.

This clone was observed once. The antigen is not known. Primers for the PCR totalled 60 Vbeta and 13 Jbeta. Method: immunoSEQ multiplex PCR; TCRdb's copy keeps in-frame clones and lacks some. This sample carries approximately 170,000 clones, just over 75% of them seen once, and the ten largest clones take 1%. The source of this sequence is a woman aged 40 to 50 in good health and CMV-seronegative. The specimen was PBMCs. J is TRBJ2-5 and V is TRBV9; TRBD2 aligns across 8 bases. DNA for the CDR3: TGTGCCAGCAGCGTTGGAACTAGCGGAGGAAACCAAGAGACCCAGTACTTC. It yields the protein CASSVGTSGGNQETQYF.